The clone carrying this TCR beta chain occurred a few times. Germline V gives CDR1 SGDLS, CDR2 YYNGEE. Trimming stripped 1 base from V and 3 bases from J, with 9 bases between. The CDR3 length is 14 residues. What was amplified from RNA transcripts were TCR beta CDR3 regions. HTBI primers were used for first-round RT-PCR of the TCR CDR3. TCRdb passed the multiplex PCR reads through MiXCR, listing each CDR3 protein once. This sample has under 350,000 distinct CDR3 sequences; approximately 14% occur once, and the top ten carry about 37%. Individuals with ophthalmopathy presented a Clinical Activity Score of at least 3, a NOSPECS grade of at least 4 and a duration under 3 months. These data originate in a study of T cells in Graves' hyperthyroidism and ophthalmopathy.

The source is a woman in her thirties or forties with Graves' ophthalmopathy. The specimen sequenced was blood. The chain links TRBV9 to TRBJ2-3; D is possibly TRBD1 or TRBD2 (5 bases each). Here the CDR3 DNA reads TGTGCCAGCAGCGTACGGGGCGAAACAGATACGCAGTATTTT. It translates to CASSVRGETDTQYF.